A selection of T cell receptor beta chains follows, all from one sample in a study of cytomegalovirus exposure and HLA in healthy donors. Method: immunoSEQ multiplex PCR; TCRdb's copy keeps in-frame clones and lacks some. The table lists about 120,000 clones, around three quarters of them singletons. Sequenced: PBMCs. These receptors originate from a female donor in good health and CMV-seronegative. CDR3s include the opening cysteine and the closing phenylalanine or tryptophan. The order of the fields is V gene, clone size, J gene, D gene, CDR3 protein, CDR3 DNA. The D gene is left open where the match is weak. The listing skips clone size in some rows; elsewhere it reads once, few, many or a size class.

TRBV28	.	TRBJ2-7	.	CASSFSRGFGQYF	TGTGCCAGCAGTTTCTCTCGGGGTTTCGGGCAGTACTTC
TRBV29-1	.	TRBJ2-3	.	CSVVEVAALDTQYF	TGCAGCGTTGTTGAGGTAGCGGCGCTAGATACGCAGTATTTT
TRBV7-3	.	TRBJ2-3	.	CASSLAGITDTQYF	TGTGCCAGCAGCTTAGCGGGAATAACAGATACGCAGTATTTT
TRBV6-6	.	TRBJ1-1	TRBD1	CASTPGQGGPEAFF	TGTGCCAGCACCCCGGGACAGGGGGGACCTGAAGCTTTCTTT
TRBV30	.	TRBJ1-2	.	CAWSAKAVAGPRSGYTF	TGTGCCTGGAGTGCAAAAGCGGTTGCGGGTCCCAGGAGTGGCTACACCTTC
TRBV19	.	TRBJ2-7	.	CASSDRGDRGEQYF	TGTGCCAGTAGTGACCGGGGCGATAGGGGGGAGCAGTACTTC
TRBV4-1	few	TRBJ1-2	TRBD1	CASSQANPGGAYGYTF	TGCGCCAGCAGCCAAGCAAACCCAGGGGGCGCATATGGCTACACCTTC
TRBV5-5	.	TRBJ2-7	.	CASSLVAPGYEQYF	TGTGCCAGCAGCTTGGTCGCCCCCGGCTACGAGCAGTACTTC
TRBV5-1	.	TRBJ1-2	.	CASSLTRVREGGYTF	TGCGCCAGCAGCTTAACCCGTGTCAGGGAGGGTGGCTACACCTTC
TRBV7-9	.	TRBJ2-7	TRBD2	CASSRGRDRVGEQYF	TGTGCCAGCAGCCGGGGGAGGGATCGGGTTGGCGAGCAGTACTTC
TRBV7-3	.	TRBJ2-1	.	CATSPGLHNEQFF	TGTGCCACCTCCCCAGGGCTCCACAATGAGCAGTTCTTC
TRBV28	.	TRBJ2-5	TRBD1	CAIRDSSHETQYF	TGTGCCATCAGGGACAGCAGTCACGAGACCCAGTACTTC
TRBV2	.	TRBJ2-1	.	CASTLLGSGPYNEQFF	TGTGCCAGCACCCTCCTGGGTAGCGGACCTTACAATGAGCAGTTCTTC
TRBV5-4	once	TRBJ1-1	.	CASSPIGGPLNTEAFF	TGTGCCAGCAGCCCCATCGGGGGACCTTTGAACACTGAAGCTTTCTTT
TRBV2	.	TRBJ2-3	.	CASSEAGANTQYF	TGTGCCAGCAGTGAAGCTGGAGCAAATACGCAGTATTTT
TRBV6-5	.	TRBJ1-2	.	CASTPAEGYGYTF	TGTGCCAGCACTCCCGCCGAGGGTTACGGCTACACCTTC
TRBV19	.	TRBJ2-7	TRBD1	CASSSRDRYYEQYF	TGTGCCAGTAGTAGCCGGGACAGGTACTACGAGCAGTACTTC
TRBV5-1	.	TRBJ2-1	TRBD2	CASSTGLASNEQFF	TGCGCCAGCAGTACGGGACTAGCGTCCAATGAGCAGTTCTTC
TRBV6-1	.	TRBJ1-6	TRBD1	CASSEFPGTGGSPLHF	TGTGCCAGCAGTGAGTTTCCAGGGACAGGTGGATCACCCCTCCACTTT
TRBV28	.	TRBJ2-5	TRBD1	CASSPSRQGAGETQYF	TGTGCCAGCAGTCCCTCCCGACAGGGGGCAGGAGAGACCCAGTACTTC
TRBV19	.	TRBJ2-5	TRBD2	CASSASGGEETQYF	TGTGCCAGTAGCGCTAGCGGGGGGGAAGAGACCCAGTACTTC
TRBV28	.	TRBJ2-1	TRBD2	CASKPFSGTGYNEQFF	TGTGCCAGCAAACCCTTTAGCGGGACCGGGTACAATGAGCAGTTCTTC
TRBV19	.	TRBJ1-6	.	CASSTMGGGSPLHF	TGTGCCAGTAGTACTATGGGCGGGGGTTCACCCCTCCACTTT
TRBV30	few	TRBJ2-3	TRBD1	CAWSLGQGDTQYF	TGTGCCTGGAGTCTCGGACAGGGAGATACGCAGTATTTT
TRBV7-9	.	TRBJ2-1	TRBD2	CASSWDYVGAYNEQFF	TGTGCCAGCAGCTGGGACTACGTGGGAGCTTACAATGAGCAGTTCTTC
TRBV5-1	.	TRBJ2-3	.	CASSLAETDTQYF	TGCGCCAGCAGCTTGGCAGAAACAGATACGCAGTATTTT
TRBV6-1	.	TRBJ1-6	.	CASSEGGGGSSPLHF	TGTGCCAGCAGTGAAGGTGGGGGGGGGAGTTCACCCCTCCACTTT
TRBV2	.	TRBJ2-2	TRBD1	CAGQGARGTGELFF	TGTGCCGGCCAGGGGGCGCGTGGCACCGGGGAGCTGTTTTTT
TRBV11-3	.	TRBJ2-1	.	CASSSSRGFNNEQFF	TGTGCCAGCAGCTCCTCCCGTGGCTTTAACAATGAGCAGTTCTTC
TRBV7-3	.	TRBJ1-1	.	CASSLGTRGTEAFF	TGTGCCAGCAGCTTAGGGACAAGGGGTACTGAAGCTTTCTTT
TRBV18	.	TRBJ2-7	TRBD2	CASSPGFAGGFSSYEQYF	TGTGCCAGCTCACCAGGTTTTGCGGGAGGGTTTAGCTCCTACGAGCAGTACTTC
TRBV2	medium-sized	TRBJ2-7	.	CASSETPGLNEQYF	TGTGCCAGCAGTGAAACCCCAGGGCTCAACGAGCAGTACTTC
TRBV5-6	.	TRBJ2-1	.	CASDSGLEQFF	TGTGCCAGCGACTCTGGCCTAGAGCAGTTCTTC
TRBV28	.	TRBJ2-7	TRBD1	CASSRDRAYEQYF	TGTGCCAGCAGCCGGGACAGGGCCTACGAGCAGTACTTC
TRBV15	.	TRBJ2-1	TRBD2	CATSLSPAASGTSRTSEQFF	TGTGCCACCAGCCTTTCTCCGGCTGCTAGCGGGACATCCCGCACCTCTGAGCAGTTCTTC
TRBV19	.	TRBJ1-5	TRBD1	CAARGSSYNQPQHF	TGTGCCGCCAGGGGGAGTTCCTATAATCAGCCCCAGCATTTT
TRBV5-4	.	TRBJ2-1	.	CASSLDPYNEQFF	TGTGCCAGCAGCTTGGATCCGTACAATGAGCAGTTCTTC
TRBV7-2	once	TRBJ1-6	TRBD1	CASSQTRQGTRNSPLHF	TGTGCCAGCAGCCAAACCCGACAGGGGACGAGAAATTCACCCCTCCACTTT
TRBV27	.	TRBJ2-3	.	CASSPVGALDTQYF	TGTGCCAGCAGCCCCGTCGGAGCGTTGGATACGCAGTATTTT
TRBV7-9	.	TRBJ1-5	TRBD1	CASSLGDRGSNQPQHF	TGTGCCAGCAGCTTAGGGGACAGGGGGAGCAATCAGCCCCAGCATTTT